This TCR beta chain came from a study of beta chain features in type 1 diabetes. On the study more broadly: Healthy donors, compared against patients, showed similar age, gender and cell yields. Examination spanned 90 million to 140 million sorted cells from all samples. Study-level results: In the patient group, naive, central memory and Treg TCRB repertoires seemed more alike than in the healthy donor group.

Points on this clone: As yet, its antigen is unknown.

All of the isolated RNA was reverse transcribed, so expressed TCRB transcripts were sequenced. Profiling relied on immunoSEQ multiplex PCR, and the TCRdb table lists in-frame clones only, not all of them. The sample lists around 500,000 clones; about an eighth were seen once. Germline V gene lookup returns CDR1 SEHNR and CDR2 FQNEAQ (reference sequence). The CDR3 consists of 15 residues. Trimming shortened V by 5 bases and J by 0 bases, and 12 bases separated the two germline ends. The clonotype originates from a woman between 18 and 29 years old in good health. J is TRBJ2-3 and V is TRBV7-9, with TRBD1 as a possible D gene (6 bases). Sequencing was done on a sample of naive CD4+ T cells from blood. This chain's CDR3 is CASSPPGQSTDTQYF. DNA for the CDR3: TGTGCCAGCAGCCCACCGGGACAAAGCACAGATACGCAGTATTTT.